These 9 T cell receptor beta chains were all obtained from the same sample, sequenced in a study of beta chain features in type 1 diabetes listed by TCRdb under 2018. The investigation overall reported the following: In all four CD4+ subsets, TCRB CDR3 length was moderately but significantly shorter in type 1 diabetes patients.

Libraries came from the immunoSEQ multiplex PCR assay. The entire isolated RNA was reverse transcribed using the High Capacity cDNA Reverse Transcription Kit, and thus expressed TCRB transcripts were sequenced. Drawn from immuneACCESS, this table holds only the in-frame rearrangements with V and J called that TCRdb kept. Clones are partly lost; checked studies trace under half to an unresolved V gene and leave the rest unexplained. The sample includes about 160,000 clones, with approximately 62% observed a single time. The top ten clones comprise about 0.081% of the sample. Their recognized antigens are unknown. Sequencing input: naive CD4+ T cells from blood. The label giving this sample's cell subset or site can be read as: true naive CD4+ T cells. Receptor source: a man aged 25-45 years with type 1 diabetes.

This clone was seen more than once but under ten times. The V call is TRBV30, the J call TRBJ2-5; 7 nucleotides align to TRBD2. The CDR3 is 12 amino acids. V gave up 4 bases and J gave up 4 bases; unmatched junction bases: 3. CDR1 is GTSNPN and CDR2 is SVGIG in the germline V gene (reference sequence). CDR3 sequence: CAWTPGGETQYF. CDR3 bases: TGTGCCTGGACCCCGGGAGGAGAGACCCAGTACTTC.

The chain uses TRBV30 and TRBJ1-3; D is unclear. The CDR3 consists of 16 residues. CDR1 and CDR2 from the germline V gene are GTSNPN and SVGIG (reference sequence). The ends were cut back, 3 bases at V and 0 bases at J, with 15 bases in the middle. This CDR3 is CAWRAKLAVSGNTIYF. CDR3 bases: TGTGCCTGGAGAGCGAAACTTGCCGTCTCTGGAAACACCATATATTTT.

The chain recombines TRBV29-1 with TRBJ1-2; no definite D call. The length of the CDR3 is 13 residues. V dropped 6 bases and J dropped 2 bases, with 13 bases sitting between them. Germline assignment: CDR1 SQVTM and CDR2 ANQGSEA. CDR3 sequence (DNA): TGCAGCGTCCCTGCCCAGGTGAACTATGGCTACACCTTC. Translating it yields CSVPAQVNYGYTF.

The chain carries TRBV21-1 and TRBJ2-7; TRBD1 was called by the table and not checked on the DNA. TRBV21-1 is labeled a pseudogene. The CDR3 contains 15 residues. The CDR3 DNA reads as TGTGCCAGCAGCAAAAGTCGCAGGGGGCGCGTGGTTCGGTACTTC. Translation: CASSKSRRGRVVRYF.

The chain combines TRBV9 with TRBJ2-2; D may be TRBD2 (6 bases). The CDR3 is 14 amino acids. Germline V gene data show CDR1 as SGDLS and CDR2 as YYNGEE. V was cut by 4 bases and J by 4 bases, with 11 bases left in between. Here the CDR3 reads CASSLGGITGELFF. The CDR3 coding sequence is TGTGCCAGCAGCTTAGGAGGGATCACCGGGGAGCTGTTTTTT.

In its sample, this clone was seen a few times. The gene calls are TRBV9 and TRBJ2-5, with D possibly called TRBD1 or TRBD2 (5 bases each). Germline V gene lookup returns CDR1 SGDLS and CDR2 YYNGEE. The germline V and J ends were trimmed by 3 bases and 1 base, with 13 bases remaining between them. The CDR3 consists of 15 residues. The CDR3 loop is CASSAPGRSQETQYF. In DNA, the CDR3 is TGTGCCAGCAGCGCCCCGGGACGGAGCCAAGAGACCCAGTACTTC.

The chain is built from TRBV18 and TRBJ2-7, with D maybe TRBD2 (5 bases). The germline V gene has CDR1 KGHSH and CDR2 LQKENI. The CDR3 runs 14 residues. V was trimmed by 0 bases and J by 5 bases, leaving 11 bases between them. In DNA, the CDR3 is TGTGCCAGCTCACCACCGCCCGAGGGAGACGAGCAGTACTTC. Its translation is CASSPPPEGDEQYF.

This clone was recorded a few times. The V call is TRBV5-4, the J call TRBJ2-5; maybe TRBD2 (6 bases). The germline CDR1 and CDR2 sequences are SGHNT and YYREEE (reference sequence). Between the trimmed V and J ends, which lost 4 bases and 5 bases, there was a span of 15 bases. This CDR3 region has 14 residues. The CDR3 here is CASSGWGEGETQYF. CDR3 bases: TGTGCCAGCAGCGGATGGGGGGAAGGGGAGACCCAGTACTTC.

This clone appeared a few times. This chain links TRBV29-1 with TRBJ2-5, with a possible D match to TRBD2 (5 bases). Germline assignment: CDR1 SQVTM and CDR2 ANQGSEA. The CDR3 contains 12 residues. Trimming took 4 bases from V and 5 from J, leaving 11 bases between them. CDR3 bases: TGCAGCGTTGCACCCACGGGGGAGACCCAGTACTTC. This translates into CSVAPTGETQYF.